The rows below give T cell receptor beta chains drawn from one sample of a study of CD8+ T cells in alopecia areata. Using immunoSEQ multiplex PCR, the repertoire was profiled, and TCRdb retains in-frame clones only, with some absent. The table has around 120,000 clones, 50% to 55% seen once. The input for sequencing was CD4+ T cells sorted from blood, taken at week 4, from a patient treated with tofacitinib. All receptors derive from a human donor with alopecia areata. CDR3s include the opening cysteine and the closing phenylalanine or tryptophan. The order of the fields is D gene, clone size, J gene, V gene, CDR3 DNA, CDR3 protein. A D gene is named only where the DNA matches it firmly. Expanded clones get a size class; other rows say once, few or many, or leave the size out.

D: NA; size: NA; J: TRBJ1-4; V: TRBV29-1; DNA: TGCAGCGTTGCCGTCGGGGCCCAAAGTAATAATGAAAAACTGTTTTTT; CDR3: CSVAVGAQSNNEKLFF
D: TRBD2; size: NA; J: TRBJ2-1; V: TRBV30; DNA: TGTGCCTGCACCGGGACTAGCTACAATGAGCAGTTCTTC; CDR3: CACTGTSYNEQFF
D: TRBD2; size: NA; J: TRBJ2-7; V: TRBV29-1; DNA: TGCAGCGTCTGGGCCGGGACTAGCCCCGGGGAGCAGTACTTC; CDR3: CSVWAGTSPGEQYF
D: NA; size: NA; J: TRBJ1-3; V: TRBV30; DNA: TGTGCCTGGAGGACAGGTCGCTCGGGAAACACCATATATTTT; CDR3: CAWRTGRSGNTIYF
D: NA; size: few; J: TRBJ2-2; V: TRBV7-8; DNA: TGTGCCAGCAGCTATTTGGACCAATACACCGGGGAGCTGTTTTTT; CDR3: CASSYLDQYTGELFF
D: TRBD1; size: NA; J: TRBJ1-1; V: TRBV6-6; DNA: TGTGCCAGCAGTCGGACAGGGGACACTGAAGCTTTCTTT; CDR3: CASSRTGDTEAFF
D: NA; size: NA; J: TRBJ2-7; V: TRBV10-3; DNA: TGTGCCATCAGTGAAGAGAGGGGAAGCTCCTACGAGCAGTACTTC; CDR3: CAISEERGSSYEQYF
D: NA; size: NA; J: TRBJ2-5; V: TRBV29-1; DNA: TGCAGCGTTGCGTCGGTTCTGGTGGAGACCCAGTACTTC; CDR3: CSVASVLVETQYF
D: TRBD1; size: NA; J: TRBJ2-7; V: TRBV2; DNA: TGTGCCAGCAGTGAAGGACAGGGGCTGGGGTACGAGCAGTACTTC; CDR3: CASSEGQGLGYEQYF
D: NA; size: NA; J: TRBJ2-7; V: TRBV30; DNA: TGTGCCTGGAGTTCCCAGGGGCCGGGGGAGCAGTACTTC; CDR3: CAWSSQGPGEQYF
D: TRBD1; size: few; J: TRBJ2-7; V: TRBV7-2; DNA: TGTGCCAGCAGCTCAGACAGGGGAAGCTCCTACGAGCAGTACTTC; CDR3: CASSSDRGSSYEQYF
D: NA; size: NA; J: TRBJ1-1; V: TRBV7-9; DNA: TGTGCCAGCAGCTTAGGGCGACAGACAACGAACACTGAAGCTTTCTTT; CDR3: CASSLGRQTTNTEAFF
D: NA; size: NA; J: TRBJ2-1; V: TRBV30; DNA: TGTGCCTTGAGTGTGTGGCAGGGGAGTGAGCAGTTCTTC; CDR3: CALSVWQGSEQFF
D: TRBD1; size: NA; J: TRBJ1-6; V: TRBV25-1; DNA: TGTGCCAGCGGGCCACAGGGGGATTCACCCCTCCACTTT; CDR3: CASGPQGDSPLHF
D: TRBD2; size: NA; J: TRBJ2-1; V: TRBV30; DNA: TGTGCCTGGAAGGGTGATAGCGGGATTCCTGAGCAGTTCTTC; CDR3: CAWKGDSGIPEQFF
D: NA; size: NA; J: TRBJ2-7; V: TRBV5-1; DNA: TGCGCCAGCAGCCCCCGGGACAAGGGCGAGCAGTACTTC; CDR3: CASSPRDKGEQYF
D: NA; size: NA; J: TRBJ2-2; V: TRBV27; DNA: TGTGCCAGCAGTTTCAGGACACTCAACACCGGGGAGCTGTTTTTT; CDR3: CASSFRTLNTGELFF
D: TRBD2; size: NA; J: TRBJ2-1; V: TRBV6-5; DNA: TGTGCCAGCAGGGCGGGGGGGTCCTACAATGAGCAGTTCTTC; CDR3: CASRAGGSYNEQFF
D: TRBD2; size: NA; J: TRBJ2-1; V: TRBV18; DNA: TGTGCCAGCTCCCGAGGGCAGCGGGAGCACTTAAGCTCCTACAATGAGCAGTTCTTC; CDR3: CASSRGQREHLSSYNEQFF
D: NA; size: NA; J: TRBJ2-7; V: TRBV5-1; DNA: TGCGCCAGCAGTACCAGTCACGAGCAGTACTTC; CDR3: CASSTSHEQYF
D: TRBD2; size: few; J: TRBJ2-7; V: TRBV30; DNA: TGTGCCTGGAACCAGGCGGGAGAAGGCGAGCAGTACTTC; CDR3: CAWNQAGEGEQYF
D: NA; size: NA; J: TRBJ1-1; V: TRBV18; DNA: TGTGCCAGCTCACCAACCGGGACGTTAGGCACTGAAGCTTTCTTT; CDR3: CASSPTGTLGTEAFF
D: TRBD1; size: few; J: TRBJ2-2; V: TRBV12-5; DNA: TGTGCTAGTGGTAGTCGCCGGGACAGGGTGACCACCGGGGAGCTGTTTTTT; CDR3: CASGSRRDRVTTGELFF
D: TRBD1; size: NA; J: TRBJ1-5; V: TRBV19; DNA: TGTGCCAGTAGTATGCCTGACAGGGCACTATATAGCAATCAGCCCCAGCATTTT; CDR3: CASSMPDRALYSNQPQHF
D: NA; size: NA; J: TRBJ1-2; V: TRBV11-2; DNA: TGTGCCAGCAGCTTGCAGGGGCGCGGCTACACCTTC; CDR3: CASSLQGRGYTF
D: NA; size: NA; J: TRBJ1-1; V: TRBV11-2; DNA: TGTGCCAGCAGACCTGTTATGAACACTGAAGCTTTCTTT; CDR3: CASRPVMNTEAFF
D: NA; size: NA; J: TRBJ2-3; V: TRBV25-1; DNA: TGTGCCAGCAGTGAATTTAGTGGAGGCGTAGATACGCAGTATTTT; CDR3: CASSEFSGGVDTQYF
D: TRBD2; size: NA; J: TRBJ2-3; V: TRBV9; DNA: TGTGCCAGCAGCACTAGCGGGGGCCGCACAGATACGCAGTATTTT; CDR3: CASSTSGGRTDTQYF
D: TRBD2; size: NA; J: TRBJ2-1; V: TRBV30; DNA: TGTGCCTGGATCCAGGGCCTAGCGGGAGGGCCAGAGGAGCAGTTCTTC; CDR3: CAWIQGLAGGPEEQFF
D: TRBD1; size: NA; J: TRBJ2-7; V: TRBV9; DNA: TGTGCCAGCAGCGCACATGCCGGGACAGCCTCATACGAGCAGTACTTC; CDR3: CASSAHAGTASYEQYF
D: TRBD2; size: NA; J: TRBJ2-7; V: TRBV9; DNA: TGTGCCAGCAGCCCCGGGACTAGCGGGAGCAGGGAGCAGTACTTC; CDR3: CASSPGTSGSREQYF
D: NA; size: NA; J: TRBJ2-1; V: TRBV4-1; DNA: TGCGCCAGCAGCCAAGAATGGGGTGAGCAGTTCTTC; CDR3: CASSQEWGEQFF
D: TRBD2; size: NA; J: TRBJ2-5; V: TRBV30; DNA: TGTGCCTGGAGTCGCGGTGGGGGAGGGGCGTGGGAGACCCAGTACTTC; CDR3: CAWSRGGGGAWETQYF
D: NA; size: NA; J: TRBJ1-1; V: TRBV2; DNA: TGTGCCAGTAGAGGGGTAGTCTTTATGAACACTGAAGCTTTCTTT; CDR3: CASRGVVFMNTEAFF
D: NA; size: NA; J: TRBJ2-1; V: TRBV5-1; DNA: TGCGCCAGCAGCTACCTATACAATGAGCAGTTCTTC; CDR3: CASSYLYNEQFF
D: NA; size: NA; J: TRBJ1-4; V: TRBV4-1; DNA: TGCGCCAGCACCTCGCACCCTATACGCACAACTAATGAAAAACTGTTTTTT; CDR3: CASTSHPIRTTNEKLFF
D: TRBD1; size: NA; J: TRBJ1-6; V: TRBV5-1; DNA: TGCGCCAGCAGCAGGGACAGCTCCTTCTCCTATAATTCACCCCTCCACTTT; CDR3: CASSRDSSFSYNSPLHF
D: NA; size: NA; J: TRBJ2-6; V: TRBV30; DNA: TGTGCCTGGAGTGTATTCGGGGCCAACGTCCTGACTTTC; CDR3: CAWSVFGANVLTF
D: NA; size: NA; J: TRBJ2-7; V: TRBV19; DNA: TGTGCCAGTAGTCGGATAATGACCGCCAACTCCTACGAGCAGTACTTC; CDR3: CASSRIMTANSYEQYF
D: NA; size: NA; J: TRBJ1-5; V: TRBV7-9; DNA: TGTGCCAGCAGCTCCGACGTGAATCAGCCCCAGCATTTT; CDR3: CASSSDVNQPQHF
D: NA; size: NA; J: TRBJ1-2; V: TRBV29-1; DNA: TGCAGCCTGGACGGTAACTATGGCTACACCTTC; CDR3: CSLDGNYGYTF
D: NA; size: NA; J: TRBJ2-3; V: TRBV7-9; DNA: TGTGCCAGCAGCGTGTCAGGGCAGTCCCTCGATACGCAGTATTTT; CDR3: CASSVSGQSLDTQYF
D: NA; size: NA; J: TRBJ2-5; V: TRBV10-3; DNA: TGTGCCATCAGTGAAGACCTGTGGCAAGAGACCCAGTACTTC; CDR3: CAISEDLWQETQYF
D: NA; size: NA; J: TRBJ1-2; V: TRBV4-2; DNA: TGTGCCAGCAAGACAGGAACCTTGAGCTACACCTTC; CDR3: CASKTGTLSYTF
D: NA; size: NA; J: TRBJ1-1; V: TRBV30; DNA: TGTGCCTGGAGAAAGGACACGGTGAACACTGAAGCTTTCTTT; CDR3: CAWRKDTVNTEAFF
D: TRBD1; size: NA; J: TRBJ2-2; V: TRBV9; DNA: TGTGCCAGCAGCGTTGACAGGGCGAACACCGGGGAGCTGTTTTTT; CDR3: CASSVDRANTGELFF
D: TRBD1; size: NA; J: TRBJ1-2; V: TRBV29-1; DNA: TGCAGCGGAGGGGACAGGGGAGACTATGGCTACACCTTC; CDR3: CSGGDRGDYGYTF
D: TRBD1; size: NA; J: TRBJ1-1; V: TRBV29-1; DNA: TGCAGCGTCGTTGACAGGGAGAACACTGAAGCTTTCTTT; CDR3: CSVVDRENTEAFF
D: NA; size: NA; J: TRBJ1-5; V: TRBV29-1; DNA: TGCAGCGTCGGGAATAACAATCAGCCCCAGCATTTT; CDR3: CSVGNNNQPQHF
D: TRBD1; size: few; J: TRBJ2-1; V: TRBV28; DNA: TGTGCCAGCAGCCGAGACAGGGGAAAGTCCTACAATGAGCAGTTCTTC; CDR3: CASSRDRGKSYNEQFF
D: NA; size: NA; J: TRBJ2-1; V: TRBV7-2; DNA: TGTGCCAGCAGCTTAGCAGGGCTCGGGTACAATGAGCAGTTCTTC; CDR3: CASSLAGLGYNEQFF
D: NA; size: NA; J: TRBJ2-5; V: TRBV6-5; DNA: TGTGCCAGCAGTTACTCTCGGGAGACCCAGTACTTC; CDR3: CASSYSRETQYF
D: NA; size: few; J: TRBJ2-7; V: TRBV6-6; DNA: TGTGCCAGCAGTTACGAAGAAGAGGACGAGCAGTACTTC; CDR3: CASSYEEEDEQYF